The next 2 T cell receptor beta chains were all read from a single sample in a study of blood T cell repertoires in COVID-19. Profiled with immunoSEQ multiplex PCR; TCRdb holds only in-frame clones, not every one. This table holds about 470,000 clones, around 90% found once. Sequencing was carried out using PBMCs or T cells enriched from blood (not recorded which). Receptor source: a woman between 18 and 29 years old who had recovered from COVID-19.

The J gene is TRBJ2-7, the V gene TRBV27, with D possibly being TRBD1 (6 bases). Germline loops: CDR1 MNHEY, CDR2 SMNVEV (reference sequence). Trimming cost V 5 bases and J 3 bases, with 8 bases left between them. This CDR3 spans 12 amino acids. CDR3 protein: CASSNRVYEQYF. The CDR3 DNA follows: TGTGCCAGCAGTAACAGGGTCTACGAGCAGTACTTC.

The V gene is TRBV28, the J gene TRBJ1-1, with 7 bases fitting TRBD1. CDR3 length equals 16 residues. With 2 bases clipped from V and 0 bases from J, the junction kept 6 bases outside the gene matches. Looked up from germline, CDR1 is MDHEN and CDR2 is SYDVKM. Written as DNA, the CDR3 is TGTGCCAGCAGTTTACGCAGGGGGATTATGAACACTGAAGCTTTCTTT. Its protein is CASSLRRGIMNTEAFF.